The entry below gives a single T cell receptor (beta chain) sequence along with its context. The antigen is not known. This sample is drawn from a study of shared clonotypes between healthy human individuals. The CDR3 contains 14 residues. V was clipped by 4 bases and J by 8 bases, with 15 bases between them. The germline gives CDR1 LNHDA, CDR2 SQIVND (reference sequence). 300 ng DNA, tens of thousands of T cell genomes, went into unsorted PBMC replicate PCRs. Per the original methods: Junction-only sequences without quality scores were provided by ImmunoSEQ, so filtering was different. Data came from immunoSEQ multiplex PCR; TCRdb stores just in-frame clones and leaves some out. Clonal size and the V and J genes are those of that table, whereas D and trimming came from the DNA. The sample yields under 600,000 clones, roughly 79% seen once. Whole-study findings and limits: Having only a few donors restricted how much genetic and exposure-history diversity was captured.

Everyone who donated was a Caucasian adult who lived in Nashville, Tennessee. The J gene is TRBJ2-1, the V gene TRBV19, with D possibly matching TRBD2 (5 bases). The sample comprised PBMCs. This sequence was found in a middle-aged woman in good health. Some clones in this sample may be carry-over from other donors' samples. The chain's CDR3 is CASSTFEVSDEQFF. In DNA, the CDR3 is TGTGCCAGTAGTACATTCGAGGTTAGCGATGAGCAGTTCTTC.